This TCR beta chain was found in a study of T cell changes during pregnancy in multiple sclerosis. The assay was immunoSEQ multiplex PCR, and TCRdb's table has in-frame clones only and misses some. This sample has 45,000 to 60,000 clones, with more than 80% found just once. The junction had 7 bases not matched to a gene; V was cut back by 4 bases and J by 7 bases. Looked up from germline, CDR1 is MDHEN and CDR2 is SYDVKM. This CDR3 contains 15 residues. This receptor was taken from a female donor with multiple sclerosis, enrolled in a pregnancy study. The starting material was CD4+ T cells from peripheral blood mononuclear cells, obtained before pregnancy. The V call is TRBV28, the J call TRBJ2-1, with TRBD1 identical over 10 bases. In DNA form, the CDR3 reads TGTGCCAGCAGTTCGACAGGGGGCAAAATAAATGAGCAGTTCTTC. This gives the protein CASSSTGGKINEQFF.